The entry that follows covers one TCR beta chain sequence. Its antigen is still unknown. The read stops 3 residues short of the end of the CDR3; the missing end is completed from the germline J gene. Thawed PBMCs were FACS-sorted into unstimulated CD4+CD25+CD127- regulatory T cells, CD4+CD25- non-regulatory cells, CD4 and CD8 cells. Trimming shortened V by 6 bases and J by 3 bases, and 15 bases separated the two germline ends. Germline V gives CDR1 SGHDT, CDR2 YYEEEE. There are 14 residues in the CDR3. This sample is drawn from a study of Tregs in tolerant kidney transplant recipients. Points from the study as a whole: Biological reproducibility was not directly addressed, but technical replication error appeared minimal. Activated donor B cell expansion appeared to reveal the most relevant donor-specific TCRbeta repertoire.

Sequenced by immunoSEQ multiplex PCR; TCRdb stores in-frame clones only, minus some. The listing records about 52,000 clones. This receptor was identified in a human donor who received a combined kidney and bone marrow transplant. The chain joins TRBV5-6 to TRBJ1-2, with D possibly TRBD1 on 6 matching bases. The sample here was CD4+ T cells from blood, taken before the transplant. CDR3 DNA, as far as it was read: TGTGCCAGCACCTGGGGAGCAGGGGACTATGGC. Its translation: CASTWGAGDYG. From start to end, the CDR3 is CASTWGAGDYGYTF.